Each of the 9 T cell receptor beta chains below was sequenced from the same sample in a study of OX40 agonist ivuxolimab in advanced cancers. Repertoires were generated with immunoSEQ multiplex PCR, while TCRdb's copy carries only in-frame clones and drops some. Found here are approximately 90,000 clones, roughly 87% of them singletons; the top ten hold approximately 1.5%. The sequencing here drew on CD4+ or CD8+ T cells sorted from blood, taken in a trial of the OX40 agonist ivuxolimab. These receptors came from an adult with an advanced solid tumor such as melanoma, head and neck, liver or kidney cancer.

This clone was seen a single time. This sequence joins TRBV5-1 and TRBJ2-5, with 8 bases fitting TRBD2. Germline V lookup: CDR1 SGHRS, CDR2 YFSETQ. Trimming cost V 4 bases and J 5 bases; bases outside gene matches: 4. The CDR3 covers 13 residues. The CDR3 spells CASSPRGAETQYF. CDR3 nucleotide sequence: TGCGCCAGCAGCCCGCGGGGGGCGGAGACCCAGTACTTC.

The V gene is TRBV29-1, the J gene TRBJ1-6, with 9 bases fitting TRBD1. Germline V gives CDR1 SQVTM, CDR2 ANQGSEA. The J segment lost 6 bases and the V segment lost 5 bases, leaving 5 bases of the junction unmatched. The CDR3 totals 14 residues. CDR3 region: CSVLTGQGNSPLHF. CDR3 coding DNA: TGCAGCGTTCTCACGGGACAGGGTAATTCACCCCTCCACTTT. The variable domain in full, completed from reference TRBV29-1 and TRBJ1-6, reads SAVISQKPSRDICQRGTSLTIQCQVDSQVTMMFWYRQQPGQSLTLIATANQGSEATYESGFVIDKFPISRPNLTFSTLTVSNMSPEDSSIYLCSVLTGQGNSPLHFGNGTRLTVT.

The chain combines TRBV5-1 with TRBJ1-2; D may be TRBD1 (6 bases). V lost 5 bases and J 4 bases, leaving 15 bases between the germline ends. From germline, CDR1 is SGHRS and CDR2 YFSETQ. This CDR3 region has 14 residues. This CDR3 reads CASRNTGILYGYTF. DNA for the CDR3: TGCGCCAGCAGGAACACAGGGATACTCTATGGCTACACCTTC.

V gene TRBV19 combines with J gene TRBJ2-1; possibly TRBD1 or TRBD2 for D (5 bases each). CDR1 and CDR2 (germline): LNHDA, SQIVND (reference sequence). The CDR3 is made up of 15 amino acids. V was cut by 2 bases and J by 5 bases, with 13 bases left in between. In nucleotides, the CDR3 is TGTGCCAGTAGTATACGGGGCAGGTTCGACAATGAGCAGTTCTTC. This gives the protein CASSIRGRFDNEQFF. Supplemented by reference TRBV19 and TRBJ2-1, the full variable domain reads DGGITQSPKYLFRKEGQNVTLSCEQNLNHDAMYWYRQDPGQGLRLIYYSQIVNDFQKGDIAEGYSVSREKKESFPLTVTSAQKNPTAFYLCASSIRGRFDNEQFFGPGTRLTVL.

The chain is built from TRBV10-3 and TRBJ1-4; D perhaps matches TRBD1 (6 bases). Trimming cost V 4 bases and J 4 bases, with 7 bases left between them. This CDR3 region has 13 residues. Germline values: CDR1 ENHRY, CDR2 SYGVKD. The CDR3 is CAISGQVNEKLFF. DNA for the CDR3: TGTGCCATCAGTGGACAGGTTAATGAAAAACTGTTTTTT.

The CDR3 region has the DNA TGTGCCAGCAGTGGGGGGGACAGTGTACGTTTTGGGCCCCAGCATTTT. Its protein product is CASSGGDSVRFGPQHF. The chain recombines TRBV6-4 with TRBJ1-5; TRBD1 agrees at 7 bases. Germline CDR1 and CDR2: MRHNA and SNTAGT. The CDR3 extends over 16 amino acids. Trimming took 4 bases from V and 9 from J; bases not matched to a gene: 15.

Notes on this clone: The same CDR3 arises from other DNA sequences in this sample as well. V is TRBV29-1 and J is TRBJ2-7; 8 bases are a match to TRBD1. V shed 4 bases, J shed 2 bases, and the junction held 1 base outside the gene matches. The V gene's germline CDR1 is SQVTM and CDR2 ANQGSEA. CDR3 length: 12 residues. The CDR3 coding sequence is TGCAGCGTTGGACAGGGGACCTACGAGCAGTACTTC. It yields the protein CSVGQGTYEQYF.

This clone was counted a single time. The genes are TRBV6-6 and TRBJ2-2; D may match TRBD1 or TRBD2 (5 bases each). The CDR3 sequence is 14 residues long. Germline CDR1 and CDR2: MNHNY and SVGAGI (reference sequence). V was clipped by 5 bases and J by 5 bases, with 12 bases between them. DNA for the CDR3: TGTGCCAGCAGTCGGCAGGGACGAACCGGGGAGCTGTTTTTT. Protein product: CASSRQGRTGELFF.

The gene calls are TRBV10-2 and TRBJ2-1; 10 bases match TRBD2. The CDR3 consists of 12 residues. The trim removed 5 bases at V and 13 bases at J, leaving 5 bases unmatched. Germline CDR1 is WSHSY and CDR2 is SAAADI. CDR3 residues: CASSPRTSGQFF. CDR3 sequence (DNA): TGCGCCAGCAGTCCCCGGACTAGCGGCCAGTTCTTC.